Listed below are T cell receptor beta chains from one sample, sequenced in a study of shared clonotypes between healthy human individuals. Produced via immunoSEQ multiplex PCR; TCRdb's table is partial and in-frame only. This table holds about 2.2 million clones, roughly 91% found once. Sequencing used naive CD8+ T cells from PBMCs. All receptors derive from a man between 18 and 29 years old in good health. Some clones in this sample may be carry-over from other donors' samples. CDR3s include the opening cysteine and the closing phenylalanine or tryptophan. A D gene is named only where the DNA matches it firmly. Expanded clones get a size class; other rows say once, few or many, or leave the size out.

V	size	J	D	CDR3	DNA
TRBV5-4	-	TRBJ1-2	-	CASSLYPSQRNYGYTF	TGTGCCAGCAGCTTGTATCCTAGCCAGCGTAACTATGGCTACACCTTC
TRBV9	-	TRBJ2-7	-	CASSVGGSPNEQYF	TGTGCCAGCAGCGTAGGAGGGAGCCCCAACGAGCAGTACTTC
TRBV28	-	TRBJ2-1	-	CASIHLTGTVSYNEQFF	TGTGCCAGCATCCACCTCACCGGGACCGTCTCCTACAATGAGCAGTTCTTC
TRBV7-9	-	TRBJ2-7	TRBD1	CASRYRDRGGDEQYF	TGTGCCAGCAGGTACCGGGACAGGGGAGGGGACGAGCAGTACTTC
TRBV5-6	-	TRBJ1-1	-	CASSLELGTVNTEAFF	TGTGCCAGCAGCTTGGAGCTAGGGACTGTGAACACTGAAGCTTTCTTT
TRBV6-7	-	TRBJ2-7	TRBD1	CASRQQGQQYF	TGTGCCAGCAGGCAACAGGGGCAGCAGTACTTC
TRBV28	-	TRBJ2-7	-	CASSSRFYNSYEQYF	TGTGCCAGCAGTTCCCGTTTCTACAACTCCTACGAGCAGTACTTC
TRBV2	-	TRBJ2-7	TRBD1	CASRDGQGGTYEQYF	TGTGCCAGCAGGGATGGACAGGGGGGCACCTACGAGCAGTACTTC
TRBV7-2	-	TRBJ2-1	TRBD2	CASSLGPGVAGGGEQFF	TGTGCCAGCAGCTTAGGACCGGGGGTAGCGGGAGGGGGTGAGCAGTTCTTC
TRBV19	-	TRBJ1-2	TRBD1	CASYAIFRDRGYYGYTF	TGTGCCAGTTACGCAATCTTCCGGGACAGGGGGTACTATGGCTACACCTTC
TRBV7-8	once	TRBJ2-2	TRBD2	CASSLATSGRAGELFF	TGTGCCAGCAGCTTAGCTACTAGCGGACGTGCCGGGGAGCTGTTTTTT
TRBV27	-	TRBJ2-7	-	CASSLAGYSYEQYF	TGTGCCAGCAGTTTAGCGGGGTACTCCTACGAGCAGTACTTC
TRBV10-3	-	TRBJ2-3	TRBD2	CAISGLAGVLGGTDTQYF	TGTGCCATCAGTGGACTAGCGGGAGTCCTGGGAGGCACAGATACGCAGTATTTT
TRBV19	-	TRBJ2-5	-	CATLWHRDQETQYF	TGTGCCACACTGTGGCACAGGGACCAAGAGACCCAGTACTTC
TRBV7-8	-	TRBJ2-7	-	CASSSTGYEQYF	TGTGCCAGCAGCTCAACTGGCTACGAGCAGTACTTC
TRBV4-2	-	TRBJ2-5	TRBD2	CASSQGLARETQYF	TGTGCCAGCAGCCAAGGACTAGCCCGAGAGACCCAGTACTTC
TRBV11-3	-	TRBJ2-5	-	CASSWETQYF	TGTGCCAGCAGCTGGGAGACCCAGTACTTC
TRBV6-5	-	TRBJ1-1	TRBD1	CASTRIRGRTEAFF	TGTGCCAGCACTCGAATCAGGGGGCGGACTGAAGCTTTCTTT
TRBV19	-	TRBJ1-1	-	CASSFDRTNTEAFF	TGTGCCAGTAGTTTCGACAGGACGAACACTGAAGCTTTCTTT
TRBV2	-	TRBJ2-2	TRBD1	CASRAGTGYNTGELFF	TGTGCCAGCAGGGCCGGGACAGGGTATAACACCGGGGAGCTGTTTTTT
TRBV9	-	TRBJ2-3	TRBD2	CASSVLAGSFFDTQYF	TGTGCCAGCAGCGTATTAGCGGGCAGCTTCTTTGATACGCAGTATTTT
TRBV7-9	-	TRBJ2-1	-	CASSGIGYEQFF	TGTGCCAGCAGCGGGATCGGGTATGAGCAGTTCTTC
TRBV5-1	-	TRBJ2-1	-	CASSFGTQYNEQFF	TGCGCCAGCAGCTTTGGGACACAATACAATGAGCAGTTCTTC
TRBV6-6	-	TRBJ2-1	-	CATLGFANEQFF	TGTGCCACCCTGGGATTCGCGAATGAGCAGTTCTTC
TRBV4-1	-	TRBJ2-1	-	CASSHRRVTIENEQFF	TGCGCCAGCAGTCACCGGCGGGTAACGATTGAGAATGAGCAGTTCTTC
TRBV2	-	TRBJ2-6	TRBD1	CASSGTGIGANVLTF	TGTGCCAGCAGCGGGACAGGGATTGGGGCCAACGTCCTGACTTTC
TRBV7-9	-	TRBJ2-1	TRBD2	CASSLSLTSGNEQFF	TGTGCCAGCAGCTTATCCCTGACTAGCGGGAATGAGCAGTTCTTC
TRBV13	-	TRBJ2-7	-	CASSLGPRDHEQYF	TGTGCCAGCAGCTTAGGCCCAAGGGACCACGAGCAGTACTTC
TRBV4-3	-	TRBJ2-1	-	CASSQDAMLAIPYNEQFF	TGCGCCAGCAGCCAAGATGCGATGCTAGCGATACCTTACAATGAGCAGTTCTTC
TRBV28	-	TRBJ2-5	TRBD1	CASSSPQGPGTQYF	TGTGCCAGCAGTTCCCCACAGGGGCCGGGGACCCAGTACTTC
TRBV5-5	-	TRBJ2-5	TRBD1	CASSSQGPYVPGAQYF	TGTGCCAGCAGCTCACAGGGGCCTTACGTCCCCGGGGCCCAGTACTTC
TRBV7-9	-	TRBJ2-1	TRBD2	CASRDLLAGDSYNEQFF	TGTGCCAGCAGGGATCTTCTAGCGGGAGATTCCTACAATGAGCAGTTCTTC
TRBV4-3	-	TRBJ2-1	-	CASSQDGGSGLLYNEQFF	TGCGCCAGCAGCCAAGATGGGGGTTCGGGGCTACTCTACAATGAGCAGTTCTTC
TRBV7-6	-	TRBJ2-7	TRBD1	CASSLGQTNYEQYF	TGTGCCAGCAGCCTGGGACAGACAAACTACGAGCAGTACTTC
TRBV10-3	-	TRBJ2-7	-	CAISEGQPSEQYF	TGTGCCATCAGTGAGGGCCAGCCCTCCGAGCAGTACTTC
TRBV29-1	-	TRBJ2-7	-	CSVEDTGADYEQYF	TGCAGCGTTGAAGATACAGGAGCTGACTACGAGCAGTACTTC
TRBV27	-	TRBJ2-7	-	CASAIGGRDEQYF	TGTGCCAGCGCAATCGGGGGCCGGGACGAGCAGTACTTC
TRBV27	-	TRBJ1-5	TRBD1	CASSPRTGSNQPQHF	TGTGCCAGCAGTCCTAGGACAGGGAGCAATCAGCCCCAGCATTTT
TRBV27	-	TRBJ2-5	TRBD1	CASSLRGLTETQYF	TGTGCCAGCAGCCTCAGGGGGCTTACAGAGACCCAGTACTTC
TRBV15	once	TRBJ1-5	-	CATSGQETHSNQPQHF	TGTGCCACCAGCGGCCAAGAAACTCATAGCAATCAGCCCCAGCATTTT
TRBV2	-	TRBJ2-1	-	CASSDSGSGFSHNEQFF	TGTGCCAGCAGTGACTCTGGTAGCGGTTTCTCGCACAATGAGCAGTTCTTC
TRBV6-1	-	TRBJ1-5	-	CASSPRDGGGQPQHF	TGTGCCAGCAGCCCCAGGGATGGGGGCGGTCAGCCCCAGCATTTT
TRBV27	-	TRBJ1-4	TRBD1	CASRTTGGGEKLFF	TGTGCCAGCCGTACGACAGGGGGCGGTGAAAAACTGTTTTTT
TRBV5-3	-	TRBJ1-5	-	CARSCFFSNQPQHF	TGTGCCAGAAGCTGCTTCTTTAGCAATCAGCCCCAGCATTTT
TRBV6-6	once	TRBJ2-5	-	CASSYSYRAQETQYF	TGTGCCAGCAGTTACTCATACAGGGCCCAAGAGACCCAGTACTTC
TRBV7-9	-	TRBJ2-1	-	CASSFSGLYNEQFF	TGTGCCAGCAGCTTCTCAGGCCTCTACAATGAGCAGTTCTTC
TRBV7-9	-	TRBJ2-7	TRBD1	CASSPPNRGLNEQYF	TGTGCCAGCAGCCCTCCTAACAGGGGGCTTAACGAGCAGTACTTC
TRBV30	-	TRBJ1-1	-	CAWGGVEAFF	TGTGCCTGGGGGGGGGTTGAAGCTTTCTTT
TRBV11-2	-	TRBJ2-7	TRBD1	CASSARDRAYEQYF	TGTGCCAGCAGCGCCCGGGACAGGGCCTACGAGCAGTACTTC
TRBV27	-	TRBJ1-2	TRBD1	CASSFSGQGYGYTF	TGTGCCAGCAGTTTCTCGGGACAGGGCTATGGCTACACCTTC
TRBV27	-	TRBJ1-2	TRBD1	CASSFSRQGALNYGYTF	TGTGCCAGCAGTTTCTCCCGACAGGGGGCCCTTAACTATGGCTACACCTTC
TRBV29-1	-	TRBJ2-7	TRBD1	CSFRDRGDEQYF	TGCAGCTTTCGGGACAGGGGTGACGAGCAGTACTTC
TRBV19	-	TRBJ2-7	-	CASSLGPRTDYEQYF	TGTGCCAGTAGTTTGGGACCGAGAACAGACTACGAGCAGTACTTC
TRBV6-5	once	TRBJ1-1	-	CASSSQEGYLNTEAFF	TGTGCCAGCAGTTCCCAGGAGGGGTATTTGAACACTGAAGCTTTCTTT
TRBV4-3	-	TRBJ1-1	-	CASSQGVLSTEAFF	TGCGCCAGCAGCCAAGGGGTTCTCTCGACTGAAGCTTTCTTT